These 23 T cell receptor beta chains were sequenced from one sample in a study of blood T cell repertoires in COVID-19. The assay was immunoSEQ multiplex PCR, and TCRdb's table has in-frame clones only and misses some. The table has about 100,000 clones, over 80% seen once. The sample was peripheral blood. The receptor source for this set is a man over 45 with active or convalescent COVID-19.

The rearrangement joins TRBV9 to TRBJ2-5; 7 bases fit TRBD2. CDR3 size: 13 residues. CDR1 and CDR2 from the germline V gene are SGDLS and YYNGEE. After removal of 6 bases from V and 1 base from J, the junction contained 3 bases not matched to a gene. CDR3 sequence reads: CASTGGSQETQYF. CDR3 coding DNA: TGTGCCAGCACCGGCGGGAGCCAAGAGACCCAGTACTTC.

This chain links TRBV19 with TRBJ1-2; the D gene is possibly TRBD1 (5 bases). The germline CDR1 and CDR2 sequences are LNHDA and SQIVND (reference sequence). CDR3 length: 14 amino acids. Trimming cost V 3 bases and J 4 bases, with 12 bases left between them. The CDR3 here is CASSMSRGAYGYTF. DNA for the CDR3: TGTGCCAGTAGTATGAGTAGGGGTGCCTATGGCTACACCTTC.

With respect to this clone: Other DNA sequences from this sample encode an identical CDR3 as well. V is TRBV11-2 and J is TRBJ2-7; 8 bases are a match to TRBD1. The germline V gene has CDR1 SGHAT and CDR2 FQNNGV. V gave up 9 bases and J gave up 7 bases; unmatched junction bases: 14. The CDR3 sequence is 14 residues long. The CDR3 reads CASSPRTGPGEQYF. In DNA form, the CDR3 reads TGTGCCAGTAGCCCAAGGACAGGGCCTGGGGAGCAGTACTTC.

The rearrangement joins TRBV15 to TRBJ2-6; 8 nucleotides agree with TRBD1. CDR3 length: 16 residues. V was pared by 6 bases and J by 2 bases, with 6 bases of the junction left unmatched. Germline CDR1 and CDR2: LNHNV and YYDKDF (reference sequence). The DNA for the CDR3 is TGTGCCACCAGGTTGGACAGGGCGGCTGGGGCCAACGTCCTGACTTTC. Its protein is CATRLDRAAGANVLTF.

The V call is TRBV19, the J call TRBJ2-1, with a weak D call TRBD1 (8 bases). Looked up from germline, CDR1 is LNHDA and CDR2 is SQIVND (reference sequence). Between the trimmed V and J ends, which lost 7 bases and 7 bases, there was a span of 23 bases. The CDR3 contains 16 residues. This CDR3 reads CASTMGGDRIKNEQFF. DNA for the CDR3: TGTGCCAGTACCATGGGAGGGGACAGGATCAAGAATGAGCAGTTCTTC.

The gene calls are TRBV29-1 and TRBJ2-3, with 7 bases that match TRBD1. Per germline, CDR1 SQVTM and CDR2 ANQGSEA. This CDR3 has 16 amino acids. The V segment lost 6 bases and the J segment 1 base; nucleotides outside the gene matches: 13. The CDR3 sequence is CSVGNRDSRRTDTQYF. Written as DNA, the CDR3 is TGCAGCGTCGGAAACCGGGACAGTCGACGCACAGATACGCAGTATTTT.

In regard to this clone: This specimen includes other DNA sequences encoding the same CDR3. The CDR3 DNA follows: TGTGCCAGTAGTTGGTCGGGGGACGGCTACACCTTC. Protein sequence: CASSWSGDGYTF. The rearrangement uses TRBV19 and TRBJ1-2, with TRBD1 as a possible D gene (5 bases). The CDR3 has 12 residues. Germline V gene data show CDR1 as LNHDA and CDR2 as SQIVND (reference sequence). Trimming removed 5 bases at V and 8 bases at J, with 12 bases between.

This chain uses TRBV29-1 with TRBJ2-2, with TRBD1 matching over 8 bases. V gave up 5 bases and J gave up 5 bases; unmatched junction bases: 7. Per germline, CDR1 SQVTM and CDR2 ANQGSEA. The CDR3 spans 14 residues. CDR3: CSVSRTGSTGELFF. CDR3 nucleotide sequence: TGCAGCGTTTCAAGGACAGGGAGTACCGGGGAGCTGTTTTTT.

The rearrangement links TRBV3-1 (or the pseudogene TRBV3-2) to TRBJ1-1; unclear D gene. CDR1 and CDR2 from the germline V gene are LGHDT and YNNKEL (reference sequence). With 4 bases removed from V and 2 bases from J, the gap between germline ends came to 11 bases. The CDR3 is 14 residues long. DNA of the CDR3: TGTGCCAGCAGCCCTCGACATCTAAACACTGAAGCTTTCTTT. Its protein is CASSPRHLNTEAFF.

The chain recombines TRBV9 with TRBJ2-2, with TRBD2 matching 14 bases. J lost 3 bases, V lost 3 bases, and 4 bases had no gene match. The CDR3 contains 17 residues. Germline loops: CDR1 SGDLS, CDR2 YYNGEE. CDR3 sequence: CASSGGLAGVHTGELFF. The CDR3 DNA sequence: TGTGCCAGCAGCGGGGGACTAGCGGGAGTTCACACCGGGGAGCTGTTTTTT.

V is TRBV4-1 and J is TRBJ2-3, with 14 bases that match TRBD2. Germline CDR1 is MGHRA and CDR2 is YSYEKL. V shed 0 bases, J shed 11 bases, and the junction held 13 bases outside the gene matches. The CDR3 covers 18 residues. CDR3 in amino acids: CASSQDVIGTSGSVEQYF. The CDR3 nucleotides are TGCGCCAGCAGCCAAGATGTAATCGGGACTAGCGGGAGTGTGGAGCAGTATTTT.

The CDR3 region is CASSPQNSGNKNIQYF. CDR3 in DNA: TGTGCCAGCTCACCACAGAACAGCGGTAATAAAAACATTCAGTACTTC. J is TRBJ2-4 and V is TRBV18, with D possibly TRBD2 on 5 matching bases. V shed 1 base and J shed 4 bases, with 14 bases lying between them. The CDR3 extends over 16 amino acids. Germline V gene lookup returns CDR1 KGHSH and CDR2 LQKENI.

The chain has TRBV11-2 and TRBJ1-1, with TRBD1 matching 7 bases. This CDR3 has 15 amino acids. Germline assignment: CDR1 SGHAT and CDR2 FQNNGV. V gave up 4 bases and J gave up 6 bases; unmatched junction bases: 11. The CDR3: CASSSLRDRRPEAFF. CDR3 DNA: TGTGCCAGCAGCTCACTCAGGGACAGAAGGCCTGAAGCTTTCTTT. The complete variable domain, with remaining parts taken from reference TRBV11-2 and TRBJ1-1, reads EAGVAQSPRYKIIEKRQSVAFWCNPISGHATLYWYQQILGQGPKLLIQFQNNGVVDDSQLPKDRFSAERLKGVDSTLKIQPAKLEDSAVYLCASSSLRDRRPEAFFGQGTRLTVV.

The CDR3 is CASSEYQEAHEKLFF. The CDR3 DNA follows: TGTGCCAGCAGTGAATATCAGGAGGCCCATGAAAAACTGTTTTTT. V usage is TRBV25-1 and J usage is TRBJ1-4; D is unclear. Per germline, CDR1 MGHDK and CDR2 SYGVNS. This CDR3 contains 15 residues. The germline V and J ends were trimmed by 0 bases and 6 bases, with 11 bases remaining between them.

V and J are TRBV11-3 and TRBJ2-7, with D tentatively TRBD1 (5 bases). Looked up from germline, CDR1 is SGHNT and CDR2 is YENEEA. This CDR3 is built from 14 residues. The ends were cut back, 1 base at V and 6 bases at J, with 13 bases in the middle. The chain's CDR3 is CASSLVGQGGEQYF. For the CDR3, the DNA is TGTGCCAGCAGCTTAGTAGGCCAGGGTGGCGAGCAGTACTTC.

This chain joins TRBV7-9 and TRBJ2-2; 9 positions match TRBD2. Germline V gene lookup returns CDR1 SEHNR and CDR2 FQNEAQ (reference sequence). The ends lost 2 bases at V and 2 bases at J; junction bases unmatched: 9. CDR3 length: 18 residues. The CDR3 coding sequence is TGTGCCAGCAGCTTATTTAAGACAGCGGGAGGAAACACCGGGGAGCTGTTTTTT. Translated: CASSLFKTAGGNTGELFF.

This clone was observed once. The chain combines TRBV2 with TRBJ2-5, with D possibly TRBD2 on 5 matching bases. The length of the CDR3 is 13 residues. Germline assignment: CDR1 SNHLY and CDR2 FYNNEI. The V end was cut by 8 bases, the J end by 2 bases, with 12 bases between. The CDR3, as DNA: TGTGCCAGCGGGCGGGCCGTTCAAGAGACCCAGTACTTC. This codes for CASGRAVQETQYF.

V usage is TRBV14 and J usage is TRBJ2-1; D is undetermined. The germline CDR1 and CDR2 sequences are SGHDN and FVKESK. The CDR3 loop spans 13 amino acids. The V gene lost 4 bases and the J gene lost 3 bases, with 7 bases spanning the gap. In nucleotides, the CDR3 is TGTGCCAGCAGCCGCGAGGTCTACAATGAGCAGTTCTTC. This sequence encodes CASSREVYNEQFF.

The V gene is TRBV6-5, the J gene TRBJ2-7; D is uncertain. The CDR3 totals 13 residues. Trimming took off 2 bases at V and 4 bases at J, with 9 bases between the two ends. Germline V gives CDR1 MNHEY, CDR2 SVGAGI. The CDR3 DNA sequence: TGTGCCAGCAGTTACGGTCAGAGGTACGAGCAGTACTTC. It specifies CASSYGQRYEQYF.

V is TRBV19 and J is TRBJ1-1; D unresolved. V dropped 3 bases and J dropped 2 bases, with 10 bases sitting between them. This CDR3 has 14 residues. Germline CDR1 reads LNHDA; CDR2 reads SQIVND (reference sequence). Here the CDR3 reads CASSIREGNTEAFF. CDR3 DNA: TGTGCCAGTAGTATCCGGGAGGGCAACACTGAAGCTTTCTTT.

V gene TRBV29-1 combines with J gene TRBJ2-1; D perhaps matches TRBD2 (5 bases). CDR1 is SQVTM, CDR2 ANQGSEA, per germline. The germline V and J ends were trimmed by 7 bases and 4 bases, with 17 bases remaining between them. This CDR3 spans 14 amino acids. CDR3 DNA sequence: TGCAGCGCCCCGGACCCTAGCTCTTACAATGAGCAGTTCTTC. It is translated as CSAPDPSSYNEQFF.

This chain uses TRBV30 with TRBJ2-3; 7 bases are a match to TRBD2. The CDR3 contains 14 residues. Germline V gene lookup returns CDR1 GTSNPN and CDR2 SVGIG (reference sequence). The J segment lost 5 bases and the V segment lost 1 base, leaving 6 bases of the junction unmatched. As DNA, the CDR3 is TGTGCCTGGAGTGCCGCGGGAGCGGTAGATACGCAGTATTTT. Protein sequence: CAWSAAGAVDTQYF.

This chain uses TRBV11-2 with TRBJ1-2, with D tentatively TRBD1 (5 bases). The CDR3 has 17 amino acids. Germline V gene data show CDR1 as SGHAT and CDR2 as FQNNGV. V was trimmed by 5 bases and J by 5 bases, leaving 24 bases between them. CDR3 sequence: CASSPDLRTTSYYGYTF. The CDR3, as DNA: TGTGCCAGCAGCCCCGATCTTCGGACAACGAGCTATTATGGCTACACCTTC.